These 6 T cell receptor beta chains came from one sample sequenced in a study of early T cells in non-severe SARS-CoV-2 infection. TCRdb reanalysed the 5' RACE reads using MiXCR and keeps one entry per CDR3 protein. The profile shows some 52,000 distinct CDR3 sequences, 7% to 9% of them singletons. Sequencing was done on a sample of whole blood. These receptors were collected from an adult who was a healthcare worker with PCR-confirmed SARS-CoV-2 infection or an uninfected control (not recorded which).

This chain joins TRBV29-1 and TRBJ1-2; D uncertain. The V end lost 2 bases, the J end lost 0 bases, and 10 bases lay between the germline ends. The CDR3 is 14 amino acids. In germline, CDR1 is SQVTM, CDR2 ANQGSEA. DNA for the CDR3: TGCAGCGTTGAACGAATTGTACCTAACTATGGCTACACCTTC. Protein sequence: CSVERIVPNYGYTF.

The CDR3 reads CASSLATTNSYEQYF. The CDR3 nucleotides read TGCGCCAGCAGCTTGGCTACGACCAACTCCTACGAGCAGTACTTC. This sequence joins TRBV5-1 and TRBJ2-7; the D is unclear. There are 15 residues in the CDR3. Germline V CDR1 and CDR2: SGHRS, YFSETQ. V lost 0 bases to trimming and J lost 0 bases, with 10 bases between them.

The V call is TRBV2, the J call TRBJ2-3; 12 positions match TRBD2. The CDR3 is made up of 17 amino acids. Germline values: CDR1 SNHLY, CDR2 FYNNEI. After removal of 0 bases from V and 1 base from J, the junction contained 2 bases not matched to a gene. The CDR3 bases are TGTGCCAGCAGTGAAGCTCGACTAGCGGGAGGCACAGATACGCAGTATTTT. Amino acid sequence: CASSEARLAGGTDTQYF.

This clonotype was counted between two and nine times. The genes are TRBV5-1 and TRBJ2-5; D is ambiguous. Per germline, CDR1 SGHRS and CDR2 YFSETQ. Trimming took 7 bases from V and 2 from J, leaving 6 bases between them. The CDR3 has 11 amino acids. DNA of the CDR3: TGCGCCAGCGGATTACAAGAGACCCAGTACTTC. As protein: CASGLQETQYF.

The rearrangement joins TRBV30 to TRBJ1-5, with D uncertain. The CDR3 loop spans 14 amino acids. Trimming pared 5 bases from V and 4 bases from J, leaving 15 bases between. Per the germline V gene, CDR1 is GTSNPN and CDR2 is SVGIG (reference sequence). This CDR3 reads CAWAPGSGNQPQHF. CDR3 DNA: TGTGCCTGGGCCCCGGGATCGGGGAATCAGCCCCAGCATTTT.

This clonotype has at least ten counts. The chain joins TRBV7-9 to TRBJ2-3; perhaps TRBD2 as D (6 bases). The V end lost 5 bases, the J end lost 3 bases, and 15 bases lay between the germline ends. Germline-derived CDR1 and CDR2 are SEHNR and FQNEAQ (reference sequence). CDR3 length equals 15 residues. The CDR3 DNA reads TGTGCCAGCAGCGGGAGACTAGTGAGGACAGATACGCAGTATTTT. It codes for CASSGRLVRTDTQYF.